These 7 T cell receptor beta chains were sequenced from one sample in a study of T-cell reconstitution after alpha-beta-depleted transplantation in children. Unique molecular identifiers were incorporated into the prepared TCRbeta library. TCRdb fed the PCR reads into MiXCR, producing one record per CDR3 protein. The profile shows about 200,000 distinct CDR3 sequences, 6.6% of them singletons. Sequenced here: PBMCs, sampled before TCRalphabeta/CD19-depleted stem cell transplant. All receptors derive from a boy aged 2 to 10 with acute lymphoblastic leukemia, due to receive a stem cell transplant.

The genes are TRBV12-3 or TRBV12-4 and TRBJ2-5, with TRBD2 matching 7 bases. V lost 3 bases, J lost 5 bases, and 9 bases stayed unmatched. The CDR3 has 15 residues. The CDR3 here is CASSFFRGESETQYF. The CDR3 DNA reads TGTGCCAGCAGTTTCTTCCGGGGGGAAAGCGAGACCCAGTACTTC.

This clonotype has only a few counts. V gene TRBV24-1 combines with J gene TRBJ1-6; D gene uncertain. This CDR3 has 14 amino acids. V lost 0 bases, J lost 7 bases, and 6 bases lay in between. Germline values: CDR1 KGHDR, CDR2 SFDVKD. In DNA form, the CDR3 reads TGTGCCACCAGTGATTTGTGGGCAAATTCACCCCTCCACTTT. This encodes CATSDLWANSPLHF.

Ten or more counts support this clonotype. V and J are TRBV28 and TRBJ2-5; 8 bases map to TRBD1. The V gene's germline CDR1 is MDHEN and CDR2 SYDVKM. The V gene end was trimmed by 7 bases and the J gene end by 1 base; junction bases not matched to a gene: 17. The CDR3 is made up of 18 amino acids. The CDR3 here is CASNTNYRTGLTQETQYF. As DNA, the CDR3 is TGTGCCAGCAACACGAACTACCGGACAGGGTTGACCCAAGAGACCCAGTACTTC.

Comments on this clonotype: Since no conserved phenylalanine or tryptophan closes the CDR3, a read error is the likely cause. The J gene is TRBJ1-2, the V gene TRBV11-1, with D unresolved. This CDR3 spans 18 amino acids. V was shortened by 5 bases and J by 0 bases, with 22 bases between the two germline ends. CDR1 is SGHAT and CDR2 is FQDESV in the germline V gene (reference sequence). CDR3 residues: CASSAIRGADRSNYGYTY. In nucleotides, the CDR3 is TGTGCCAGCAGCGCCATTCGCGGTGCTGACCGATCTAACTATGGCTACACCTAC.

This clonotype was seen at least ten times. The rearrangement uses TRBV5-1 and TRBJ2-3; 10 bases line up with TRBD2. V shed 0 bases and J 1 base; nucleotides not matched to a gene: 2. This CDR3 contains 16 residues. Germline V gene data show CDR1 as SGHRS and CDR2 as YFSETQ. The CDR3 sequence is CASSLVLAGGTDTQYF. The CDR3 DNA reads as TGCGCCAGCAGCTTGGTTCTAGCGGGGGGCACAGATACGCAGTATTTT.

This clonotype has ten or more counts. The genes are TRBV27 and TRBJ2-1; 13 bases fit TRBD2. Looked up from germline, CDR1 is MNHEY and CDR2 is SMNVEV (reference sequence). Trimming removed 5 bases from V and 7 bases from J; junction bases left unmatched: 5. The CDR3 extends over 15 amino acids. CDR3 bases: TGTGCCAGCAGTCCAACTAGCGGGAGGGCGAATGAGCAGTTCTTC. Translation: CASSPTSGRANEQFF.

This clonotype was seen ten or more times. The chain is built from TRBV24-1 and TRBJ2-2; 8 nucleotides match TRBD2. V lost 3 bases to trimming and J lost 7 bases; unmatched junction nucleotides: 9. From germline, CDR1 is KGHDR and CDR2 SFDVKD. The CDR3 is 16 amino acids. The CDR3 loop reads CATSDRTSGGFGELFF. DNA of the CDR3: TGTGCCACCAGTGATAGGACGAGCGGGGGATTCGGGGAGCTGTTTTTT.